This T cell receptor (beta chain) was sequenced during a study of blood T cells in healthy people across ages. Study-level points and caveats: TCR beta diversity, measured per million T cells, fell in a roughly linear way with age.

Concerning this clonotype itself: Antigen unknown.

Germline CDR1 and CDR2: MNHEY and SMNVEV (reference sequence). This CDR3 has 14 amino acids. Next came a second PCR, run for about 7 to 11 cycles, which used a sample-barcoded 5' primer along with a J-beta primer mix. Each of the cDNA molecules was tagged by a template-switch adaptor with 12 random nucleotides. From the 5' RACE reads, TCRdb called clonotypes with MiXCR, one entry per CDR3 protein. The repertoire includes about 1.8 million distinct CDR3 sequences, 49% of them detected once, and 2% to 2.5% sits in the top ten. The specimen sequenced was blood. The chain links TRBV27 to TRBJ2-5, with TRBD2 as a possible D gene (5 bases). The J call is in doubt because the DNA end fits TRBJ2-7 better. This sequence originates from a woman aged 40 to 50 in good health. CDR3 sequence (DNA): TGTGCCAGCAGCCCCCTGTCCGGAGGTCCCGAGCAGTACTTC. Amino acid sequence: CASSPLSGGPEQYF.